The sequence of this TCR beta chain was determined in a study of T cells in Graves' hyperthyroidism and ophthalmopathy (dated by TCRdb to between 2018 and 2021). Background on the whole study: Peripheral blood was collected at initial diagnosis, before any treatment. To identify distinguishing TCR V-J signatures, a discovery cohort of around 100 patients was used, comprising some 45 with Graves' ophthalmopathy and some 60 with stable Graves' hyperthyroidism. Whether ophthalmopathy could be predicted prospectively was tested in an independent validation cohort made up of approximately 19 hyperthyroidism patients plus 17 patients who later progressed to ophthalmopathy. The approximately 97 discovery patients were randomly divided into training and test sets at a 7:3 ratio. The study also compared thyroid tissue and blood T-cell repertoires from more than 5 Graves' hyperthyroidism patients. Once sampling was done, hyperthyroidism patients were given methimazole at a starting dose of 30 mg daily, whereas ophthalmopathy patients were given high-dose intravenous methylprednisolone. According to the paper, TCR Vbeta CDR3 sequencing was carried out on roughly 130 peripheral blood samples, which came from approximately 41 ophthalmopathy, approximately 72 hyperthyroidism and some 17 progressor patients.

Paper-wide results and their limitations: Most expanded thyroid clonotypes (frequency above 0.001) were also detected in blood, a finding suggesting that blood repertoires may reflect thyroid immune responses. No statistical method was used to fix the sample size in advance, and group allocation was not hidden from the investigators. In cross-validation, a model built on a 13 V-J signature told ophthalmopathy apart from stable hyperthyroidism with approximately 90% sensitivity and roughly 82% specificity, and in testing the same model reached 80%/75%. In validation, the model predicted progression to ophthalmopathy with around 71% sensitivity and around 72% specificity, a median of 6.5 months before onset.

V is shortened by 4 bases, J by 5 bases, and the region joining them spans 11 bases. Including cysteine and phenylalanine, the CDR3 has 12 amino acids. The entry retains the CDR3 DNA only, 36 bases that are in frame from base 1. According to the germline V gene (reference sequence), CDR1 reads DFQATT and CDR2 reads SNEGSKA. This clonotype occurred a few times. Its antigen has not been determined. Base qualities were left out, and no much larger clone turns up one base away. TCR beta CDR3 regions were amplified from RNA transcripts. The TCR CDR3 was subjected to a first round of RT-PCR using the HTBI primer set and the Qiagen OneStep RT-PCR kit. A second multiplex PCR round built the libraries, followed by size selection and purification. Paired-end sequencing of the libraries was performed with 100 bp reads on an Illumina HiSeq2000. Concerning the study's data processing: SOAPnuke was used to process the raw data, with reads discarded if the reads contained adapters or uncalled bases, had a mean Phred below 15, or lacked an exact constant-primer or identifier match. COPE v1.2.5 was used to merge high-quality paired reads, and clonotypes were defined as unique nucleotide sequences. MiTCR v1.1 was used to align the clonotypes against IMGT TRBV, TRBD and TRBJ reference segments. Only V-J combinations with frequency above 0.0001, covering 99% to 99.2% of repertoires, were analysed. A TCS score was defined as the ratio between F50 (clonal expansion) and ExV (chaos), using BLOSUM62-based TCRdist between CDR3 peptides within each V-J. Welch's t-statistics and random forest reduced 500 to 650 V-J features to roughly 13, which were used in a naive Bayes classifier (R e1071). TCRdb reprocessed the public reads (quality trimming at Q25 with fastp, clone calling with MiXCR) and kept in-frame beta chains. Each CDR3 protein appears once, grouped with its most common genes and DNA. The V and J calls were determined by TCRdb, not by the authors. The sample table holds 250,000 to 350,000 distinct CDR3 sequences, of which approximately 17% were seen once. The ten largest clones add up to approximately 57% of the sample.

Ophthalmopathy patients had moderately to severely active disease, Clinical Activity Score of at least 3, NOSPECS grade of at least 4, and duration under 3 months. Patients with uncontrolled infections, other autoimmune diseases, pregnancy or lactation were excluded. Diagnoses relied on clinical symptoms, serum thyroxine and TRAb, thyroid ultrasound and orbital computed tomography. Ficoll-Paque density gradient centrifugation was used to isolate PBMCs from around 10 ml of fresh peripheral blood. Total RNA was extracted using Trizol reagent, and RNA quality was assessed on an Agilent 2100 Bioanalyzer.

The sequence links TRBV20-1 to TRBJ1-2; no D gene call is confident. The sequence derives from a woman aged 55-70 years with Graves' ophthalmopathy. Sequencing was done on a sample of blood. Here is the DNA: TGCAGTGCTAATTCCCCCCTGTATGGCTACACCTTC. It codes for CSANSPLYGYTF.